This T cell receptor beta chain was identified during a study of OX40 agonist ivuxolimab in advanced cancers. Study as a whole: Three partial responders included one hepatocellular carcinoma patient and two cutaneous melanoma patients. Notes on the study in general: There were also nonresponders showing low normalized T-cell clonal expansion. No determination was made of the antigen specificity of the expanded peripheral T cells.

From germline, CDR1 is SGHRS and CDR2 YFSETQ. Trimming took 3 bases from V and 5 from J; bases not matched to a gene: 6. This CDR3 contains 15 residues. Some clones are missing from TCRdb's copy, which holds only in-frame ones; the method was immunoSEQ multiplex PCR. The sample shows tens of thousands of clones, more than 75% of them seen only once. Worth noting for this clone: The target antigen is unknown.

A history of autoimmune disease or systemic immunosuppression excluded patients. The receptor's source is an adult with an advanced solid tumor such as melanoma, head and neck, liver or kidney cancer. The V gene is TRBV5-1, the J gene TRBJ2-3, with 10 bases aligning to TRBD1. The source was CD4+ or CD8+ T cells sorted from blood, collected in a trial of the OX40 agonist ivuxolimab. CDR3 residues: CASSWTGQGGDTQYF. CDR3 sequence (DNA): TGCGCCAGCAGCTGGACTGGACAGGGGGGAGATACGCAGTATTTT.